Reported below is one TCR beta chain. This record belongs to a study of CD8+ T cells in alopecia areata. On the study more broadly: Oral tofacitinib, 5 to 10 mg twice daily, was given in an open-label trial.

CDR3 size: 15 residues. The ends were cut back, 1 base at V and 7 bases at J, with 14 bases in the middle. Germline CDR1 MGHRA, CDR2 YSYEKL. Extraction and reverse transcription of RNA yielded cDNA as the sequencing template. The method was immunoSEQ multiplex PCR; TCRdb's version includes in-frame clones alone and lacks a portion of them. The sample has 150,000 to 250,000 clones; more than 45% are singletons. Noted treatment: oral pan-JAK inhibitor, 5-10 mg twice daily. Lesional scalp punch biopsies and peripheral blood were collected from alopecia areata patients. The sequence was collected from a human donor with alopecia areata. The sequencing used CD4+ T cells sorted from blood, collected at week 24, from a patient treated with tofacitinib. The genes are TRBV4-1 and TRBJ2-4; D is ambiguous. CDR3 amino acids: CASSQVLDSVNIQYF. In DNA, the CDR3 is TGCGCCAGCAGCCAAGTTCTTGACTCGGTGAACATTCAGTACTTC.